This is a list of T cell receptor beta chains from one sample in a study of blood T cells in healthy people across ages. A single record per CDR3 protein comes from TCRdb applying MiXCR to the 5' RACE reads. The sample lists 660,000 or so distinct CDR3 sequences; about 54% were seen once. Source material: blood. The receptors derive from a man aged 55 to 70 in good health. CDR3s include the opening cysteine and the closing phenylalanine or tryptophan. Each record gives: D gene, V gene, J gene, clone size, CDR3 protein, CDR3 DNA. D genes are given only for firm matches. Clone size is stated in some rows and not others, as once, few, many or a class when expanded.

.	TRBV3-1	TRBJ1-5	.	CVSSQDYSNQPQHF	TGTGTCAGCAGTCAAGATTATAGCAATCAGCCCCAGCATTTT
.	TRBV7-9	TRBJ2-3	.	CASIPLGATTDTQYF	TGTGCCAGCATCCCGTTAGGGGCTACCACAGATACGCAGTATTTT
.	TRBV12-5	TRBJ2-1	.	CASGLPPHTNSYNEQFF	TGTGCTAGTGGTTTGCCCCCACACACTAACTCCTACAATGAGCAGTTCTTC
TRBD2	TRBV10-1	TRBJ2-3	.	CASSTSGGSVEYF	TGCGCCAGTTCGACTAGCGGGGGCTCGGTCGAGTATTTT
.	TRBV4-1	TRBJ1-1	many	CASSQDGGPTEAFF	TGCGCCAGCAGCCAAGACGGGGGGCCCACTGAAGCTTTCTTT
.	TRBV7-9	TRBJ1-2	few	CASSLPSGGPGGYTF	TGTGCCAGCAGCTTACCCTCGGGAGGGCCCGGGGGCTACACCTTC
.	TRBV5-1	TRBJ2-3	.	CASSEPSDTQYF	TGCGCCAGCAGCGAACCGTCAGATACGCAGTATTTT
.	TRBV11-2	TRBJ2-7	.	CASSPRLSSYEQYF	TGTGCCAGCAGCCCAAGATTGAGCTCCTACGAGCAGTACTTC
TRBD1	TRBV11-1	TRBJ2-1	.	CASSYRTGSYNEQFF	TGTGCCAGCAGCTACCGGACAGGTTCCTACAATGAGCAGTTCTTC
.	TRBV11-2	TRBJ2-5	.	CASSPDSFGGETQYF	TGTGCCAGCAGCCCTGATTCGTTTGGTGGCGAGACCCAGTACTTC